This TCR beta chain was documented in a study of memory CD4+ T cells and cytomegalovirus serostatus. The study, taken as a whole, reports: Of under 200 reported CMV TCRbeta sequences, roughly 70 were found in memory CD4+ repertoires. Median bootstrapped AUC for CMV status was about 0.96 originally, about 0.9 US-trained.

Authors' methods: After removing out-of-frame reads, around 2,000,000 distinct TCRbeta sequences remained. TCRdb's table, derived via immunoSEQ multiplex PCR, lists solely in-frame clones and lacks some. V and J calls and clone size are those listed in that table; D and trimming were worked out from the DNA. Among about 50,000 clones, 60% to 85% were seen once, and the ten largest hold 0.55% to 0.7%. Single viable CD3+CD4+CD8-CD45RO+ cells were sorted as the memory CD4+ T cells. CMV serostatus came from serum IgG against pp150, pp28, p38, p52. As to this clone: What it binds is not known.

Germline lookup yields CDR1 SGHRS and CDR2 YFSETQ. The CDR3 length is 14 residues. Trimming took 1 base from V and 8 from J, leaving 13 bases between them. The chain combines TRBV5-1 with TRBJ2-1; D uncertain. The sequenced sample was memory CD4+ T cells from blood. The TCR comes from an adult in good health and CMV-seronegative. CDR3 in DNA: TGCGCCAGCAGCTTGCGTCTAGTCGAGGATGAGCAGTTCTTC. Translating gives CASSLRLVEDEQFF.